Each of the 9 T cell receptor beta chains below was sequenced from the same sample in a study of CD8 T cells in ankylosing spondylitis. TCRdb independently ran MiXCR on the 5' RACE reads; one entry per CDR3 protein. Here the sample spans under 250,000 distinct CDR3 sequences, roughly 10% being singletons. The specimen sequenced was blood, either unsorted or a sorted T cell fraction (not recorded which). The origin of the receptors is a male donor with ankylosing spondylitis or in good health (not recorded which).

This clonotype was seen a single time. In DNA, the CDR3 is TGTGCCAGCAGCCAGGCGGGGGTGAACACTGAAGCTTTCTTT. It translates to CASSQAGVNTEAFF. V is TRBV3-1 and J is TRBJ1-1; weak D call: TRBD1 (5 bases). Trimming cost V 3 bases and J 0 bases, with 8 bases left between them. This CDR3 spans 14 amino acids. Germline V lookup: CDR1 LGHDT, CDR2 YNNKEL (reference sequence).

This chain joins TRBV5-1 and TRBJ1-4; D may be TRBD1 (5 bases). V dropped 3 bases and J dropped 8 bases, with 14 bases sitting between them. Germline assignment: CDR1 SGHRS and CDR2 YFSETQ. This CDR3 is 14 amino acids long. The CDR3 DNA sequence: TGCGCCAGCAGCTCCGGGGCGGGGGGAGAAAAACTGTTTTTT. Translation: CASSSGAGGEKLFF.

The J gene is TRBJ2-1, the V gene TRBV2; maybe TRBD2 (5 bases). The CDR3 totals 16 residues. The V end lost 4 bases, the J end lost 0 bases, and 13 bases lay between the germline ends. The germline CDR1 and CDR2 sequences are SNHLY and FYNNEI. The CDR3, as DNA: TGTGCCAGCAGTGCCGCTAGCCAACCCTCCTACAATGAGCAGTTCTTC. This encodes CASSAASQPSYNEQFF.

This chain uses TRBV7-9 with TRBJ2-1; maybe TRBD2 (6 bases). V lost 2 bases to trimming and J lost 5 bases, with 10 bases between them. The CDR3 is 14 residues long. Germline V gene sequence: CDR1 SEHNR, CDR2 FQNEAQ (reference sequence). The CDR3 nucleotides read TGTGCCAGCAGCTTAACGACGGGGGACAATGAGCAGTTCTTC. It encodes CASSLTTGDNEQFF.

This clonotype was seen repeatedly, ten times or more. J is TRBJ2-2 and V is TRBV7-8; D is unclear. V dropped 6 bases and J dropped 0 bases, with 8 bases sitting between them. The CDR3 sequence is 14 residues long. Germline V gives CDR1 SGHVS, CDR2 FQNEAQ. CDR3 DNA: TGTGCCAGCAGTCCCATCGCGAACACCGGGGAGCTGTTTTTT. Residues: CASSPIANTGELFF.

V and J are TRBV7-2 and TRBJ2-5; TRBD1 matches at 9 bases. Trimming at V came to 1 base and at J to 3 bases, leaving 9 bases not matched to a gene. From germline, CDR1 is SGHTA and CDR2 FQGNSA. This CDR3 spans 17 amino acids. CDR3 coding DNA: TGTGCCAGCAGCTTAGGATTTCAAACAGGGGGCAAAGAGACCCAGTACTTC. This encodes CASSLGFQTGGKETQYF.

This clonotype was recorded at least ten times. The chain combines TRBV3-1 with TRBJ2-1; D is perhaps TRBD2 (6 bases). Germline CDR1 LGHDT, CDR2 YNNKEL (reference sequence). The CDR3 extends over 16 amino acids. Trimming left V 0 bases short and J 8 bases short, with 17 bases between. The CDR3 DNA sequence: TGTGCCAGCAGCCAAGATTCTCGGGAGTGGGGCGATGAGCAGTTCTTC. Translation: CASSQDSREWGDEQFF.

This clonotype was counted ten times or more. The chain has TRBV20-1 and TRBJ2-1; D is ambiguous. The V gene lost 0 bases and the J gene lost 4 bases, with 10 bases spanning the gap. The CDR3 runs to 14 residues. Germline lookup yields CDR1 DFQATT and CDR2 SNEGSKA (reference sequence). CDR3 DNA: TGCAGTGCTAGAGAACTGTTCGGATACAATGAGCAGTTCTTC. It specifies CSARELFGYNEQFF.

This clonotype showed up many times. The chain employs TRBV11-2 and TRBJ2-3, with 8 bases identical to TRBD2. The CDR3 covers 15 residues. Germline loops: CDR1 SGHAT, CDR2 FQNNGV. The junction had 7 bases not matched to a gene; V was cut back by 6 bases and J by 2 bases. The CDR3 is CASRMAGGITDTQYF. For the CDR3, the DNA is TGTGCCAGCAGGATGGCGGGAGGTATCACAGATACGCAGTATTTT.